Shown below are 14 T cell receptor beta chains from a single sample sequenced in a study of T-cell reconstitution after alpha-beta-depleted transplantation in children (dated by TCRdb to the mid-2010s). The library was produced with PCR. Data came from an Illumina HiSeq 2500. To normalize quantification of the TCRbeta repertoire, the TCR libraries were built with molecular barcoding that relied on unique molecular identifiers. Clones were called with MiXCR by TCRdb after fastp trimmed the public reads at Q25, and only in-frame beta chains were retained. Merged by CDR3 protein, the rows form single entries marked with the most common genes and DNA. For this sample the table gives around 370,000 distinct CDR3 sequences, of which 9% to 12% were detected only once. The top ten constitute 2% to 2.5% of the sample. Sequencing used PBMCs from the stem cell graft donor, obtained from the stem cell graft. The receptors were gathered from a human donor who donated a stem cell graft to a child with acute lymphoblastic leukemia.

This sequence joins TRBV30 and TRBJ2-6; D ambiguous. V was clipped by 0 bases and J by 0 bases, with 9 bases between them. The CDR3 runs 16 residues. Germline CDR1 is GTSNPN and CDR2 is SVGIG (reference sequence). CDR3 loop: CAWSVPDSSGANVLTF. The CDR3 coding sequence is TGTGCCTGGAGTGTACCAGATAGCTCTGGGGCCAACGTCCTGACTTTC.

The chain uses TRBV24-1 and TRBJ2-2; D perhaps matches TRBD2 (6 bases). V was pared by 10 bases and J by 0 bases, with 8 bases between. Germline CDR1 and CDR2: KGHDR and SFDVKD. This CDR3 contains 13 residues. The CDR3: CATEGSNTGELFF. The CDR3 region has the DNA TGTGCCACGGAGGGATCGAACACCGGGGAGCTGTTTTTT.

There are a few counts of this clonotype. The chain links TRBV12-3 or TRBV12-4 to TRBJ1-1; D is undetermined. This CDR3 comprises 13 residues. Deletions cut 3 bases from V and 8 bases from J, with 13 bases between. In DNA form, the CDR3 reads TGTGCCAGCAGTTTGTCGGCCCTTAACGAAGCTTTCTTT. Translation gives CASSLSALNEAFF.

This clonotype appeared many times. The chain joins TRBV15 to TRBJ2-5; 10 bases are a match to TRBD2. V gave up 3 bases and J gave up 4 bases; unmatched junction bases: 5. Looked up from germline, CDR1 is LNHNV and CDR2 is YYDKDF (reference sequence). There are 15 residues in the CDR3. The CDR3 DNA sequence: TGTGCCACCAGCAGCTCCCCTAGCGGGAGAGAGACCCAGTACTTC. It translates to CATSSSPSGRETQYF. The full variable domain, with the rest looked up from reference TRBV15 and TRBJ2-5, is DAMVIQNPRYQVTQFGKPVTLSCSQTLNHNVMYWYQQKSSQAPKLLFHYYDKDFNNEADTPDNFQSRRPNTSFCFLDIRSPGLGDTAMYLCATSSSPSGRETQYFGPGTRLLVL.

This clonotype was observed many times. The chain combines TRBV5-1 with TRBJ1-1; TRBD1 matches at 12 bases. CDR3 length equals 15 residues. Germline CDR1 and CDR2: SGHRS and YFSETQ. J was trimmed by 2 bases and V by 4 bases; bases with no gene match: 3. This CDR3 is CASSPGQGANTEAFF. The CDR3 bases are TGCGCCAGCAGCCCGGGACAGGGGGCAAACACTGAAGCTTTCTTT.

This clonotype turned up a few times. This chain connects TRBV15 to TRBJ1-1; D call uncertain. This CDR3 contains 15 residues. CDR1 is LNHNV and CDR2 is YYDKDF in the germline V gene (reference sequence). V lost 0 bases, J lost 0 bases, and 8 bases lay in between. CDR3 bases: TGTGCCACCAGCAGAGATGTGGGCTTGAACACTGAAGCTTTCTTT. Its translation: CATSRDVGLNTEAFF. The full variable domain, in which reference TRBV15 and TRBJ1-1 provide the parts outside the CDR3, is DAMVIQNPRYQVTQFGKPVTLSCSQTLNHNVMYWYQQKSSQAPKLLFHYYDKDFNNEADTPDNFQSRRPNTSFCFLDIRSPGLGDTAMYLCATSRDVGLNTEAFFGQGTRLTVV.

The gene calls are TRBV28 and TRBJ2-5, with D maybe TRBD2 (5 bases). The V gene lost 4 bases and the J gene lost 1 base, with 13 bases spanning the gap. This CDR3 has 15 residues. Germline values: CDR1 MDHEN, CDR2 SYDVKM. CDR3: CASSSLPGTQETQYF. The DNA for the CDR3 is TGTGCCAGCAGTTCTCTTCCGGGAACCCAAGAGACCCAGTACTTC.

DNA for the CDR3: TGTGCCAGCAGCCCGGAGGTTGGGTCTGAGGGCTACACCTTC. It yields the protein CASSPEVGSEGYTF. V gene TRBV7-2 combines with J gene TRBJ1-2; D remains unclear. V gave up 5 bases and J gave up 8 bases, with 18 bases separating them. The CDR3 is 14 residues long. Germline CDR1 and CDR2: SGHTA and FQGNSA.

Points on this clonotype: Here the CDR3 omits its conserved ending phenylalanine or tryptophan, so a read error is the likely source. This chain connects TRBV12-3 or TRBV12-4 to TRBJ2-7; TRBD2 is a possible D gene (6 bases). The ends were cut back, 4 bases at V and 4 bases at J, with 8 bases in the middle. CDR3 length: 12 amino acids. DNA of the CDR3: TGTGCCAGCAGTTCCGGGGGTTACGAGCAGTACTTG. Protein sequence: CASSSGGYEQYL.

This chain uses TRBV10-3 with TRBJ2-1; TRBD2 agrees at 7 bases. The CDR3 is 15 residues long. Per the germline V gene, CDR1 is ENHRY and CDR2 is SYGVKD. The ends lost 6 bases at V and 0 bases at J; junction bases unmatched: 5. The CDR3, as DNA: TGTGCCATCAGGCGGGAGATAAGCTCCTACAATGAGCAGTTCTTC. Translation: CAIRREISSYNEQFF.

About this clonotype itself: With a far larger clone one base away, a read error is the likely cause. The chain employs TRBV5-1 and TRBJ2-1; TRBD1 matches 11 bases. V dropped 4 bases and J dropped 6; count of bases not matched to a gene: 3. The CDR3 spans 14 residues. CDR1 SGHRS and CDR2 YFSETQ come from the germline V gene. CDR3 DNA sequence: TGCGCCAGCAGCCTGGGACAGGGGGTCAATGAGCAGTTCTTC. This codes for CASSLGQGVNEQFF.

This clonotype was counted many times. CDR3: CASSSRTSRGGDTQYF. The CDR3 bases are TGTGCCAGCAGCTCCCGGACTAGTCGGGGAGGAGATACGCAGTATTTT. The chain joins TRBV7-9 to TRBJ2-3, with 7 bases fitting TRBD2. The CDR3 covers 16 residues. Germline-derived CDR1 and CDR2 are SEHNR and FQNEAQ (reference sequence). The ends lost 4 bases at V and 5 bases at J; junction bases unmatched: 12.

This clonotype was seen at least ten times. The chain joins TRBV29-1 to TRBJ2-5; 8 positions agree with TRBD1. The CDR3 is made up of 12 amino acids. CDR1 SQVTM and CDR2 ANQGSEA come from the germline V gene. V trimming: 7 bases; J trimming: 5 bases; junction bases outside the gene matches: 6. The CDR3 reads CSGRGLPETQYF. The CDR3, as DNA: TGCAGCGGCAGGGGGCTACCGGAGACCCAGTACTTC.

The chain is built from TRBV6-4 and TRBJ2-3, with D possibly matching TRBD2 (5 bases). Germline CDR1 is MRHNA and CDR2 is SNTAGT. This CDR3 region has 16 residues. V gave up 3 bases and J gave up 0 bases, with 13 bases separating them. CDR3 nucleotide sequence: TGTGCCAGCAGTGAAACGGCGGGTCACAGCACAGATACGCAGTATTTT. Amino acids: CASSETAGHSTDTQYF.